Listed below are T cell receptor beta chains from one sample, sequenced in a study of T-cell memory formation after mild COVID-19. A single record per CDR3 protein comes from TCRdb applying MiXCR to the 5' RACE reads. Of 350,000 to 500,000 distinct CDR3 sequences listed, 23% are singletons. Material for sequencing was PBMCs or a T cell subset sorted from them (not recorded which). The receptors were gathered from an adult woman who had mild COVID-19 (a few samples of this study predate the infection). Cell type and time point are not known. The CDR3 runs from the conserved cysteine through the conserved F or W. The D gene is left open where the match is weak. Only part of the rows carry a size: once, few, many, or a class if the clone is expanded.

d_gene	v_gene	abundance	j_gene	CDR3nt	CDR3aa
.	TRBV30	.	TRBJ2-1	TGTGCCTGTGACAGGCAAGATGAGCAGTTCTTC	CACDRQDEQFF
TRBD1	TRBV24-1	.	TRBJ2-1	TGTGCCACCAGTGCTGATAGGGGGCGGAGAAGCTCCTACAATGAGCAGTTCTTC	CATSADRGRRSSYNEQFF
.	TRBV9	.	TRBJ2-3	TGTGCCAGCAGCCCTGAAAACACAGATACGCAGTATTTT	CASSPENTDTQYF
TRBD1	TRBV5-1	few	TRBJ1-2	TGCGCCAGCAGCTTGTCCAGGGGGAACTATGGCTACACCTTC	CASSLSRGNYGYTF
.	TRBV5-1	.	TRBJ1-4	TGCGCCAGCAGCTTGGAGGGGCTAGGAGAAAAACTGTTTTTT	CASSLEGLGEKLFF
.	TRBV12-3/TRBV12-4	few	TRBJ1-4	TGTGCCAGCAGAGAAGGAGTAACTAATGAAAAACTGTTTTTT	CASREGVTNEKLFF
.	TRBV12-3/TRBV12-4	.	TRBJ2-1	TGTGCCAGCAGTTTTTCGGTGCCCAATGAGCAGTTCTTC	CASSFSVPNEQFF
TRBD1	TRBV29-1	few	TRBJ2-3	TGCAGCGTTGAATTCGGGACAGGGGGCCCAGATACGCAGTATTTT	CSVEFGTGGPDTQYF
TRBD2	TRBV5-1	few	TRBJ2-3	TGCGCCAGCAGTAGCGCAAGCGGGGGGGCGGATACGCAGTATTTT	CASSSASGGADTQYF
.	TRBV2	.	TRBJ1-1	TGTGCCACCGGGGGCCAGGGGAACACTGAAGCTTTCTTT	CATGGQGNTEAFF
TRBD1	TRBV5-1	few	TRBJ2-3	TGCGCCAGCAGCTCCGGACAGGGTGCATTAGATACGCAGTATTTT	CASSSGQGALDTQYF